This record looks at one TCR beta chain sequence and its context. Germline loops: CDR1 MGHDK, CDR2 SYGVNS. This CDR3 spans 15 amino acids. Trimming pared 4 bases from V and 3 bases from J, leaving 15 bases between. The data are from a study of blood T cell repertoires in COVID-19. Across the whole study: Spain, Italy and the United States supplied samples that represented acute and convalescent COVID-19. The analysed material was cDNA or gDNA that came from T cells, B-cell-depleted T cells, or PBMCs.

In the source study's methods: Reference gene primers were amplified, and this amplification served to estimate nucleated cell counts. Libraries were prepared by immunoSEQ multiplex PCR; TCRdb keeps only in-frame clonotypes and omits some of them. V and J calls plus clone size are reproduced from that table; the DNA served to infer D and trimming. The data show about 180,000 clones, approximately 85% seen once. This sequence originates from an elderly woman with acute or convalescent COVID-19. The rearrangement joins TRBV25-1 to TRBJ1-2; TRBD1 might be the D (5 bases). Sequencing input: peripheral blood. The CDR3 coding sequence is TGTGCCAGCAGTGTCGGAACAGGTCCCCACTATGGCTACACCTTC. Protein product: CASSVGTGPHYGYTF.